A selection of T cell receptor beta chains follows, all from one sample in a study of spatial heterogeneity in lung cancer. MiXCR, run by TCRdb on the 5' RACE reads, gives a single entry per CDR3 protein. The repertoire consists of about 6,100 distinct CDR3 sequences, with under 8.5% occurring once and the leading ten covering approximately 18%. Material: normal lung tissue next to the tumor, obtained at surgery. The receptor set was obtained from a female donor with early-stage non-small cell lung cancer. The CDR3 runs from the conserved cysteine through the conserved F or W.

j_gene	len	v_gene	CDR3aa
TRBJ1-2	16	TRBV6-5	CASRERWRQLSYGYTF
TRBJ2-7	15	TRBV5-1	CASSPGLVGDYEQYF
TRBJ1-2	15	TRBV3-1	CASSQGPWQGHGYTF
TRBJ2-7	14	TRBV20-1	CSARHGSGSYEQYF
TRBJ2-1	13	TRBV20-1	CSARGGYYNEQFF
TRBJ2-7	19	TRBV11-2	CASSFLLMGSGTVPYEQYF
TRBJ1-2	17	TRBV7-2	CASSSPGQGAIDYGYTF
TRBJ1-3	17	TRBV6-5	CASSRRGQGGSGNTIYF
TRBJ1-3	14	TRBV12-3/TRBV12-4	CASSITQTGNTIYF
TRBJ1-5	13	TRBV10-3	CAISPVGNQPQHF
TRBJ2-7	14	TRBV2	CASCTGTGPYEQYF
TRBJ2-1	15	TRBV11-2	CASSPSLAGYNEQFF
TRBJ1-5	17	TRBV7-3	CASSFPMMTDSNQPQHF
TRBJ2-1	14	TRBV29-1	CSVDIGALYNEQFF
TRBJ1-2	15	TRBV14	CASSPQQGWNYGYTF
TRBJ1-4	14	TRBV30	CAWRDTGGGEKLFF
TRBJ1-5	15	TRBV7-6	CASSSQPQGNQPQHF
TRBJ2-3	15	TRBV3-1	CASSRVAGGKDTQYF
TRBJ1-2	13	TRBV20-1	CSADPGQAHGYTF
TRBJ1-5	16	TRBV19	CASSTAAVLSNQPQHF
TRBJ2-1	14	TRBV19	CASSLLAGEGEQFF
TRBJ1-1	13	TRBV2	CASRGQVHTEAFF
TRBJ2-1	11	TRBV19	CAAGGAHEQFF
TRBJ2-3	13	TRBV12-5	CASGFGGTDTQYF
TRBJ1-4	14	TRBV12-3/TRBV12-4	CASSFGYGEEKLFF
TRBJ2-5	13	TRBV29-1	CSVRAGGKETQYF
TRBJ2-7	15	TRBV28	CASSSPTGLFYEQYF
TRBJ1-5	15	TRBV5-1	CASSLRRGDDQPQHF
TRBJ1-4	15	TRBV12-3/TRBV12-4	CASSTWELGNEKLFF
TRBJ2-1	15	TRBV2	CASSDKSGGANEQFF
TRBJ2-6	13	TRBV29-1	CSVVARGANVLTF
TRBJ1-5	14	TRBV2	CASSESGARQPQHF
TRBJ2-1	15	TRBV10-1	CAGIPAGGAYNEQFF
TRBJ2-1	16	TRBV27	CASSLSGGTSYNEQFF
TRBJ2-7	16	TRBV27	CASSSRDVNSHYEQYF
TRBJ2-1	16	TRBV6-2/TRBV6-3	CASSARDRAYYNEQFF
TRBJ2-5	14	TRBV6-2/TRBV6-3	CASSYSWTSGTQYF
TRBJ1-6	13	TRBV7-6	CASSLGVGSPLHF
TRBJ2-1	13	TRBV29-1	CSVRTSGRMREFF
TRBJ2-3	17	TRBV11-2	CASSLGPGLSGTDTQYF
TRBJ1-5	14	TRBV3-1	CASSPGTGSQPQHF
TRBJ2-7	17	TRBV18	CASSPLPTGTNSYEQYF
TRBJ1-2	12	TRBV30	CAWTQTNYGYTF
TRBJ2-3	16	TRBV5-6	CASSPPGQRSTDTQYF
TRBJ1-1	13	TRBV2	CASSGDRNTEAFF
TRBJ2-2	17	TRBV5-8	CASSLRDRALNTGELFF
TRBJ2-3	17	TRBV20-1	CSARGRGQEFDRDTQYF
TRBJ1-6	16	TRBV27	CASRRDRDAYNSPLHF
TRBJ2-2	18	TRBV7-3	CASSLQGQGARGTGELFF
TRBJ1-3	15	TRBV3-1	CASSQGRSRMDTIYF
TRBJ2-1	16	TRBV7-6	CASSLLQRKEDNEQFF
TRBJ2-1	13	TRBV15	CATSSPDVHEQFF
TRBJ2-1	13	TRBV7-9	CASSFSGDGEQFF
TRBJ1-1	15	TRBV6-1	CASSGGVGVNTEAFF